The 10 T cell receptor beta chains below come from one sample, sequenced in a study of blood T cells in healthy people across ages. Then a second PCR, running about 6 to 11 cycles, was carried out with a sample-barcoded 5' primer and a J-beta primer mix. TCRdb passed the 5' RACE reads through MiXCR, listing each CDR3 protein once. The repertoire consists of hundreds of thousands of distinct CDR3 sequences, with 60% to 80% occurring once and the leading ten covering around a quarter. Specimen: blood. Receptor source: a man aged 25 to 45 in good health.

This sequence joins TRBV5-1 and TRBJ1-1; D may be TRBD1 (5 bases). The germline V gene has CDR1 SGHRS and CDR2 YFSETQ. CDR3 length equals 13 residues. V was trimmed by 3 bases and J by 3 bases, leaving 9 bases between them. Written as DNA, the CDR3 is TGCGCCAGCAGCTCGATCAGGGACACTGAAGCTTTCTTT. Protein sequence: CASSSIRDTEAFF.

The chain uses TRBV9 and TRBJ2-3, with D possibly TRBD2 on 5 matching bases. Trimming shortened V by 2 bases and J by 3 bases, and 13 bases separated the two germline ends. The CDR3 totals 15 residues. Germline CDR1 reads SGDLS; CDR2 reads YYNGEE. This chain's CDR3 is CASSVQPTGTDTQYF. In nucleotides, the CDR3 is TGTGCCAGCAGCGTCCAACCCACGGGGACAGATACGCAGTATTTT.

The V gene is TRBV10-3, the J gene TRBJ1-2; D may be TRBD1 (6 bases). The germline V and J ends were trimmed by 2 bases and 3 bases, with 16 bases remaining between them. The CDR3 has 16 residues. CDR1 is ENHRY, CDR2 SYGVKD, per germline. The CDR3 DNA follows: TGTGCCATCAGTGAGGTCGAGGGGGGCGTCGACTATGGCTACACCTTC. Amino acid sequence: CAISEVEGGVDYGYTF.

The gene calls are TRBV20-1 and TRBJ2-3; a weak D match, TRBD1 (6 bases). Trimming stripped 6 bases from V and 2 bases from J, with 12 bases between. In germline, CDR1 is DFQATT, CDR2 SNEGSKA (reference sequence). The CDR3 runs to 13 residues. CDR3 sequence (DNA): TGCAGTGCCAGGGACATTTACACAGATACGCAGTATTTT. Its protein product is CSARDIYTDTQYF.

This rearrangement joins TRBV7-2 to TRBJ2-1, with 7 bases lining up with TRBD2. This CDR3 is 15 amino acids long. The germline gives CDR1 SGHTA, CDR2 FQGNSA. With 6 bases clipped from V and 5 bases from J, the junction kept 10 bases outside the gene matches. CDR3 sequence: CASRGKRGDDNEQFF. DNA for the CDR3: TGTGCCAGCAGGGGGAAACGGGGGGACGACAATGAGCAGTTCTTC.

Only a few counts were recorded for this clonotype. Here the CDR3 DNA reads TGTGCCAGCTCACGACTGGAGGGAATGGATACGCAGTATTTT. Its protein product is CASSRLEGMDTQYF. The chain couples TRBV18 to TRBJ2-3, with a weak D call TRBD2 (6 bases). The germline V gene encodes CDR1 KGHSH and CDR2 LQKENI. The CDR3 sequence is 14 residues long. The ends were cut back, 4 bases at V and 6 bases at J, with 14 bases in the middle.

This rearrangement joins TRBV11-2 to TRBJ2-1; tentative D call: TRBD1 (5 bases). The CDR3 totals 13 residues. V lost 5 bases to trimming and J lost 8 bases, with 13 bases between them. In germline, CDR1 is SGHAT, CDR2 FQNNGV. The CDR3 DNA reads as TGTGCCAGCAGCCCTCAGGGTACCCATGAGCAGTTCTTC. Residues: CASSPQGTHEQFF.

The chain is built from TRBV15 and TRBJ2-7; no firm D call. The germline gives CDR1 LNHNV, CDR2 YYDKDF (reference sequence). CDR3 size: 12 residues. The V gene lost 8 bases and the J gene lost 0 bases, with 8 bases spanning the gap. CDR3 DNA: TGTGCCACCGGTCAGAGCTCCTACGAGCAGTACTTC. It encodes CATGQSSYEQYF.

The rearrangement links TRBV7-2 to TRBJ2-3; D is possibly TRBD2 (6 bases). The germline V and J ends were trimmed by 5 bases and 2 bases, with 17 bases remaining between them. The CDR3 length is 16 residues. Germline assignment: CDR1 SGHTA and CDR2 FQGNSA. CDR3 DNA sequence: TGTGCCAGCAGCCGGGGAACGGCGGGGATCACAGATACGCAGTATTTT. It encodes CASSRGTAGITDTQYF.

The V and J genes are TRBV28 and TRBJ2-7, with 8 positions matching TRBD2. Trimming at V came to 6 bases and at J to 5 bases, leaving 12 bases not matched to a gene. The CDR3 runs 15 residues. The germline V gene has CDR1 MDHEN and CDR2 SYDVKM. This CDR3 reads CASSNHGTSFDEQYF. The CDR3 bases are TGTGCCAGCAGCAACCATGGGACTAGTTTCGACGAGCAGTACTTC.